The source of this T cell receptor (beta chain) is a study of metastatic and nonmetastatic thyroid tumors. In its sample, this clone was seen many times. V was clipped by 8 bases and J by 1 base, with 17 bases between them. The CDR3 is 14 residues long. Germline loops: CDR1 SQVTM, CDR2 ANQGSEA. TCRdb reanalyzed the PCR reads with MiXCR. The sample records roughly 22,000 clones, under 15% being singletons. Patients had received no treatment of any kind before thyroid surgery. The J gene is TRBJ2-5, the V gene TRBV29-1, with D tentatively TRBD2 (7 bases). The sample consisted of blood. The origin of this receptor is a female donor with papillary thyroid cancer or a benign thyroid nodule (not recorded which). Some clones in this sample may be carry-over from other donors' samples. CDR3 sequence: CSSKGGSLQETQYF. As DNA, the CDR3 is TGCAGCTCAAAGGGGGGGTCTCTCCAAGAGACCCAGTACTTC. Full variable domain (missing parts from reference TRBV29-1 and TRBJ2-5): SAVISQKPSRDICQRGTSLTIQCQVDSQVTMMFWYRQQPGQSLTLIATANQGSEATYESGFVIDKFPISRPNLTFSTLTVSNMSPEDSSIYLCSSKGGSLQETQYFGPGTRLLVL.